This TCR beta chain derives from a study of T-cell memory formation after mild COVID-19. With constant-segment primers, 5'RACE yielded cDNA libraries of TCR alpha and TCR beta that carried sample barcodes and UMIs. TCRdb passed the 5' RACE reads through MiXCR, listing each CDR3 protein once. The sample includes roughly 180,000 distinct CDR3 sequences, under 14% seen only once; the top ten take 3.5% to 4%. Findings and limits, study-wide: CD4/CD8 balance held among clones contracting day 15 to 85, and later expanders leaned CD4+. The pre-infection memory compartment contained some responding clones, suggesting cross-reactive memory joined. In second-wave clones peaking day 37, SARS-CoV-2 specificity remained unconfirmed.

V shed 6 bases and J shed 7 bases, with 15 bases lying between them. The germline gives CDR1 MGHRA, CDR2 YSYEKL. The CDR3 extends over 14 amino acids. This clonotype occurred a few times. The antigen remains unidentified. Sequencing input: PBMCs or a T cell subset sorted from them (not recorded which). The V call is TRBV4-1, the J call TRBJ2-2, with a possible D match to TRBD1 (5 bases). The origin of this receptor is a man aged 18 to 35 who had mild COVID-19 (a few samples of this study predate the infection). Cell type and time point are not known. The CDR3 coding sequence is TGCGCCAGCAGTGCCGGGCTCAGGGACGGGGAGCTGTTTTTT. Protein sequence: CASSAGLRDGELFF.